This is a list of T cell receptor beta chains from one sample in a study of T cells after yellow fever vaccination. TCRdb itself ran the 5' RACE reads through MiXCR, one entry per CDR3 protein. The sample holds about 320,000 distinct CDR3 sequences, 6.5% to 8.5% seen once. The sample here was PBMCs, taken 45 days after the first yellow fever vaccination. The receptors here all came from a man aged 18 to 29 who received the YFV17D yellow fever vaccine. CDR3s include the opening cysteine and the closing phenylalanine or tryptophan. Each record gives: CDR3 protein, CDR3 DNA, J gene, V gene, D gene, clone size. A D gene is named only where the DNA matches it firmly. Size values are once, few and many counts, or a class for expanded clones, and some rows have none.

CASSFVPNSNQPQHF	TGTGCCAGCAGCTTTGTCCCAAATAGCAATCAGCCCCAGCATTTT	TRBJ1-5	TRBV7-2	NA	NA
CASSPSGLGNTEAFF	TGCGCCAGCAGCCCCTCCGGGTTAGGGAACACTGAAGCTTTCTTT	TRBJ1-1	TRBV5-1	NA	NA
CASTEFSGNTIYF	TGTGCCAGCACCGAATTCTCTGGAAACACCATATATTTT	TRBJ1-3	TRBV12-3/TRBV12-4	NA	NA
CAISESTGRGGSTDTQYF	TGTGCCATCAGTGAGTCGACAGGGCGGGGGGGCAGCACAGATACGCAGTATTTT	TRBJ2-3	TRBV10-3	TRBD2	few
CASSSRDIAKNIQYF	TGCGCCAGCAGCTCCCGGGACATAGCCAAAAACATTCAGTACTTC	TRBJ2-4	TRBV5-1	NA	many
CASSSRANQPQHF	TGTGCCAGCAGCTCCAGGGCGAATCAGCCCCAGCATTTT	TRBJ1-5	TRBV11-2	NA	many
CSARILGQDNEQFF	TGCAGTGCTAGGATCCTAGGCCAAGACAATGAGCAGTTCTTC	TRBJ2-1	TRBV20-1	NA	many
CASSPGSSNEQFF	TGTGCCAGCTCACCAGGCAGTAGCAATGAGCAGTTCTTC	TRBJ2-1	TRBV18	NA	many
CASSFLISSGANVLTF	TGTGCCAGCAGTTTCCTCATCAGCTCTGGGGCCAACGTCCTGACTTTC	TRBJ2-6	TRBV12-3/TRBV12-4	NA	few
CASSPGTSEDTQYF	TGTGCCAGCAGTCCCGGGACTAGCGAAGATACGCAGTATTTT	TRBJ2-3	TRBV6-2/TRBV6-3	TRBD2	few
CASSSEGNSPLHF	TGTGCCAGCAGTTCAGAGGGGAATTCACCCCTCCACTTT	TRBJ1-6	TRBV12-3/TRBV12-4	NA	NA
CSARLIMETQYF	TGCAGTGCCCGGCTGATTATGGAGACCCAGTACTTC	TRBJ2-5	TRBV20-1	NA	few
CASSQDTGRVAEAFF	TGCGCCAGCAGCCAAGATACAGGGAGAGTCGCTGAAGCTTTCTTT	TRBJ1-1	TRBV4-3	NA	NA
CASSLAGQSRVKETQYF	TGTGCCAGCAGCTTAGCAGGTCAAAGCAGGGTAAAAGAGACCCAGTACTTC	TRBJ2-5	TRBV7-9	NA	NA
CASSASWTRSSYNEQFF	TGTGCCAGCAGTGCCTCCTGGACCCGGAGCTCCTACAATGAGCAGTTCTTC	TRBJ2-1	TRBV25-1	NA	few
CSVAGGGATDEQFF	TGCAGCGTTGCTGGCGGGGGGGCCACAGATGAGCAGTTCTTC	TRBJ2-1	TRBV29-1	TRBD2	few
CASSQPMTSGGDNEQFF	TGTGCCAGCAGCCAACCTATGACTAGCGGGGGGGACAATGAGCAGTTCTTC	TRBJ2-1	TRBV3-1	TRBD2	NA
CASSLGASRDNEQFF	TGTGCCAGCAGCTTGGGGGCTAGCCGGGACAATGAGCAGTTCTTC	TRBJ2-1	TRBV5-7	NA	few
CSAEYTGAWSQHF	TGCAGTGCCGAATATACAGGGGCTTGGTCCCAGCATTTT	TRBJ1-5	TRBV20-1	TRBD1	NA
CASSYTGLMNTEAFF	TGTGCCAGCAGTTATACAGGGCTCATGAACACTGAAGCTTTCTTT	TRBJ1-1	TRBV12-3/TRBV12-4	NA	many
CSAPTSGGGFGGELFF	TGCAGTGCCCCTACTAGCGGGGGAGGGTTCGGCGGGGAGCTGTTTTTT	TRBJ2-2	TRBV20-1	TRBD2	many
CASSDDSLGQPQHF	TGTGCCAGCAGCGACGACAGCCTGGGTCAGCCCCAGCATTTT	TRBJ1-5	TRBV16	NA	NA